This record concerns one T cell receptor beta chain sequence. Authors' processing steps: Scientists estimated how many nucleated cells there were by amplifying reference gene primers. The protocol was immunoSEQ multiplex PCR, while the TCRdb copy is restricted to in-frame clones and leaves out a portion. V and J calls and clone size are given by that table; D and trimming were obtained from the DNA. The sample yields just over 150,000 clones, approximately 84% seen once. This sample stems from a study of blood T cell repertoires in COVID-19. Study summary: Researchers got acute and convalescent COVID-19 samples from the United States, Italy and Spain.

The V and J ends lost 6 bases and 8 bases, in that order; junction bases with no gene match: 12. The CDR3 is 14 amino acids. In germline, CDR1 is MNHEY, CDR2 SMNVEV (reference sequence). V and J are TRBV27 and TRBJ1-2; the match to TRBD1 covers 7 bases. The TCR sequence derives from an elderly woman with acute or convalescent COVID-19. Sequencing was performed on peripheral blood. The CDR3 region is CASSQLQGTDGYTF. As DNA, the CDR3 is TGTGCCAGCAGCCAACTTCAAGGGACAGACGGCTACACCTTC.